Listed here are 28 T cell receptor beta chains from one sample, sequenced in a study of vaccination effects on CD4 cells after COVID-19. Their antigens remain unidentified. The protocol was immunoSEQ multiplex PCR, while the TCRdb copy is restricted to in-frame clones and leaves out a portion. The table records tens of thousands of clones, around 77% of them present only once. Having been cultured for under twelve days, the cells underwent CD4+ T cell isolation. Sequencing used CD4+ T cells from PBMCs cultured without peptide, obtained before COVID-19 vaccination. Receptors originate from a human donor who received a COVID-19 vaccine.

The chain recombines TRBV19 with TRBJ1-3; unclear D gene. Germline loops: CDR1 LNHDA, CDR2 SQIVND (reference sequence). Trimming pared 7 bases from V and 0 bases from J, leaving 10 bases between. This CDR3 spans 14 amino acids. CDR3 amino acids: CASMRAASGNTIYF. The CDR3 nucleotides are TGTGCCAGTATGCGGGCGGCCTCTGGAAACACCATATATTTT. Looking up the rest from reference TRBV19 and TRBJ1-3 gives the full variable domain: DGGITQSPKYLFRKEGQNVTLSCEQNLNHDAMYWYRQDPGQGLRLIYYSQIVNDFQKGDIAEGYSVSREKKESFPLTVTSAQKNPTAFYLCASMRAASGNTIYFGEGSWLTVV.

J is TRBJ1-6 and V is TRBV6-5; D is ambiguous. The V end was cut by 8 bases, the J end by 13 bases, with 18 bases between. This CDR3 comprises 13 residues. CDR1 and CDR2 (germline): MNHEY, SVGAGI. The CDR3 loop is CASVRFPGYPLHF. The CDR3 bases are TGTGCCAGCGTCCGTTTTCCGGGTTACCCCCTCCACTTT.

The rearrangement links TRBV18 to TRBJ1-2, with 7 bases matching TRBD1. CDR1 is KGHSH, CDR2 LQKENI, per germline. The CDR3 is 15 amino acids. The V gene end was trimmed by 6 bases and the J gene end by 8 bases; junction bases not matched to a gene: 15. The CDR3: CASSDSIDRVDGYTF. The CDR3 DNA reads as TGTGCCAGCTCCGACTCAATCGACAGGGTAGACGGCTACACCTTC.

The V call is TRBV27, the J call TRBJ1-5, with D unclear. There are 15 residues in the CDR3. Per the germline V gene, CDR1 is MNHEY and CDR2 is SMNVEV (reference sequence). V shed 0 bases and J shed 5 bases, with 11 bases lying between them. As DNA, the CDR3 is TGTGCCAGCAGTTTATCGAGGGCAGCCGATCAGCCCCAGCATTTT. Translation gives CASSLSRAADQPQHF.

This chain links TRBV4-2 with TRBJ1-4, with D possibly being TRBD1 (5 bases). There are 16 residues in the CDR3. In germline, CDR1 is LGHNA, CDR2 YNFKEQ. Trimming took off 1 base at V and 0 bases at J, with 9 bases between the two ends. CDR3 sequence reads: CASSQGGLATNEKLFF. Here the CDR3 DNA reads TGTGCCAGCAGCCAAGGGGGCCTTGCAACTAATGAAAAACTGTTTTTT.

The V call is TRBV6-4, the J call TRBJ1-1, with TRBD1 as a possible D gene (5 bases). Trimming left V 5 bases short and J 4 bases short, with 11 bases between. This CDR3 contains 13 residues. Germline V gene data show CDR1 as MRHNA and CDR2 as SNTAGT. Here the CDR3 DNA reads TGTGCCAGCAGTAATATGGGGGGCACTGAAGCTTTCTTT. This sequence encodes CASSNMGGTEAFF.

The gene calls are TRBV9 and TRBJ2-3, with D possibly TRBD2 on 5 matching bases. Germline lookup yields CDR1 SGDLS and CDR2 YYNGEE. The V end was cut by 0 bases, the J end by 6 bases, with 14 bases between. There are 15 residues in the CDR3. The DNA of the CDR3 is TGTGCCAGCAGCGTAGAGGGCAGACCGGGGGATACGCAGTATTTT. Its protein is CASSVEGRPGDTQYF.

The CDR3 DNA reads TGTGCCAGCAGTTACTCGCGGTACTCCTACGAGCAGTACGTC. This translates into CASSYSRYSYEQYV. V and J are TRBV6-6 and TRBJ2-7; no definite D call. CDR3 length: 14 amino acids. The germline gives CDR1 MNHNY, CDR2 SVGAGI (reference sequence). V was trimmed by 0 bases and J by 0 bases, leaving 6 bases between them.

The CDR3 spells CASSSRQYNEQFF. CDR3 coding DNA: TGCGCCAGCAGCTCGCGACAGTACAATGAGCAGTTCTTC. The chain employs TRBV5-1 and TRBJ2-1; D is possibly TRBD1 (5 bases). The length of the CDR3 is 13 residues. Trimming removed 3 bases from V and 4 bases from J, with 8 bases in between. Germline assignment: CDR1 SGHRS and CDR2 YFSETQ. Based on the CDR3 plus reference TRBV5-1 and TRBJ2-1, the full variable domain is KAGVTQTPRYLIKTRGQQVTLSCSPISGHRSVSWYQQTPGQGLQFLFEYFSETQRNKGNFPGRFSGRQFSNSRSEMNVSTLELGDSALYLCASSSRQYNEQFFGPGTRLTVL.

This sequence joins TRBV6-5 and TRBJ1-3, with 11 bases that match TRBD1. Per the germline V gene, CDR1 is MNHEY and CDR2 is SVGAGI. This CDR3 has 15 residues. V shed 7 bases and J 1 base; nucleotides not matched to a gene: 3. CDR3 sequence reads: CASTGQGASGNTIYF. As DNA, the CDR3 is TGTGCCAGCACTGGACAGGGGGCTTCTGGAAACACCATATATTTT.

The chain has TRBV4-1 and TRBJ2-7; possibly TRBD1 for D (6 bases). Trimming stripped 4 bases from V and 4 bases from J, with 11 bases between. The CDR3 covers 13 residues. Germline CDR1 and CDR2: MGHRA and YSYEKL. For the CDR3, the DNA is TGCGCCAGCAGCCGGACAGTCTTGTACGAGCAGTACGTC. Translated, it gives CASSRTVLYEQYV.

This clone has just a few counts. The chain links TRBV10-3 to TRBJ2-5; no reliable D call. Trimming stripped 10 bases from V and 5 bases from J, with 17 bases between. The CDR3 covers 13 residues. Germline V gene data show CDR1 as ENHRY and CDR2 as SYGVKD. This CDR3 is CANAPAAEETQYF. CDR3 bases: TGTGCCAACGCACCCGCCGCCGAGGAGACCCAGTACTTC.

This clone was seen more than once but under ten times. The gene calls are TRBV20-1 and TRBJ1-4; no reliable D call. Germline V gene data show CDR1 as DFQATT and CDR2 as SNEGSKA (reference sequence). Trimming left V 8 bases short and J 7 bases short, with 11 bases between. This CDR3 region has 11 residues. CDR3 nucleotide sequence: TGCAGTATGGAGAAAGGTGAAAAACTGTTTTTT. Translated, it gives CSMEKGEKLFF.

The V call is TRBV7-9, the J call TRBJ1-6, with no clear D. The CDR3 extends over 14 amino acids. From germline, CDR1 is SEHNR and CDR2 FQNEAQ (reference sequence). Trimming removed 5 bases from V and 7 bases from J, with 12 bases in between. CDR3 sequence: CASSRHAENSPLHF. The CDR3 region has the DNA TGTGCCAGCAGCCGTCACGCGGAGAATTCACCCCTCCACTTT.

The chain uses TRBV5-1 and TRBJ2-5; either TRBD1 or TRBD2 may fit D (5 bases each). Trimming removed 1 base at V and 3 bases at J, with 10 bases between. The germline CDR1 and CDR2 sequences are SGHRS and YFSETQ. The CDR3 spans 14 residues. DNA for the CDR3: TGCGCCAGCAGCTTGTGGGACGGCAAAGAGACCCAGTACTTC. Translating gives CASSLWDGKETQYF. Drawing the rest from reference TRBV5-1 and TRBJ2-5, the complete variable domain is KAGVTQTPRYLIKTRGQQVTLSCSPISGHRSVSWYQQTPGQGLQFLFEYFSETQRNKGNFPGRFSGRQFSNSRSEMNVSTLELGDSALYLCASSLWDGKETQYFGPGTRLLVL.

This clone has a single count. The CDR3 nucleotides read TGTGCCAGCAGTCCGCAGGGGGCACATGGCTACACCTTC. Translation: CASSPQGAHGYTF. The J gene is TRBJ1-2, the V gene TRBV12-3 or TRBV12-4, with 8 bases identical to TRBD1. CDR3 length: 13 residues. V shed 5 bases, J shed 6 bases, and the junction held 5 bases outside the gene matches.

This chain uses TRBV3-1 (or the pseudogene TRBV3-2) with TRBJ1-4; D is unresolved. The CDR3 totals 14 residues. From germline, CDR1 is LGHDT and CDR2 YNNKEL (reference sequence). The ends were cut back, 4 bases at V and 8 bases at J, with 14 bases in the middle. CDR3 loop: CASSRTAQGEKLFF. The DNA for the CDR3 is TGTGCCAGCAGCCGGACCGCCCAAGGGGAAAAACTGTTTTTT.

V and J are TRBV5-1 and TRBJ1-1; 7 bases align to TRBD1. This CDR3 comprises 18 residues. Germline CDR1 is SGHRS and CDR2 is YFSETQ. V shed 2 bases and J 0 bases; nucleotides not matched to a gene: 13. The CDR3 DNA sequence: TGCGCCAGCAGCTTAACAGGGGACTCGCTACGCATGAACACTGAAGCTTTCTTT. Encoded protein: CASSLTGDSLRMNTEAFF. The full variable domain, in which reference TRBV5-1 and TRBJ1-1 provide the parts outside the CDR3, is KAGVTQTPRYLIKTRGQQVTLSCSPISGHRSVSWYQQTPGQGLQFLFEYFSETQRNKGNFPGRFSGRQFSNSRSEMNVSTLELGDSALYLCASSLTGDSLRMNTEAFFGQGTRLTVV.

The chain uses TRBV7-3 and TRBJ1-1; D is uncertain. The CDR3 length is 14 residues. CDR1 SGHTA and CDR2 FQGTGA come from the germline V gene. V lost 0 bases, J lost 5 bases, and 10 bases lay in between. The DNA of the CDR3 is TGTGCCAGCAGCTTAACTGGAGGTATAACTGAAGCTTTCTTT. Encoded protein: CASSLTGGITEAFF.

The rearrangement links TRBV18 to TRBJ1-6; possible D gene TRBD1, 5 bases. The CDR3 runs to 15 residues. Germline V gene data show CDR1 as KGHSH and CDR2 as LQKENI. Deletions cut 4 bases from V and 6 bases from J, with 13 bases between. The CDR3 here is CASSLPGRFNSPLHF. The CDR3 DNA is TGTGCCAGCTCACTGCCGGGACGGTTTAATTCACCCCTCCACTTT. Complete variable domain (other parts from reference TRBV18 and TRBJ1-6): NAGVMQNPRHLVRRRGQEARLRCSPMKGHSHVYWYRQLPEEGLKFMVYLQKENIIDESGMPKERFSAEFPKEGPSILRIQQVVRGDSAAYFCASSLPGRFNSPLHFGNGTRLTVT.

V usage is TRBV3-1 (or the pseudogene TRBV3-2) and J usage is TRBJ2-3; 14 nucleotides agree with TRBD2. The CDR3 length is 17 residues. Trimming took 4 bases from V and 7 from J; bases not matched to a gene: 10. Germline loops: CDR1 LGHDT, CDR2 YNNKEL (reference sequence). As DNA, the CDR3 is TGTGCCAGCAGCCTCCCTTTGGGACTAGCGGGGGTAAATACGCAGTATTTT. This encodes CASSLPLGLAGVNTQYF.

The rearrangement links TRBV19 to TRBJ1-2; D might be TRBD1 (5 bases). Trimming shortened V by 7 bases and J by 11 bases, and 26 bases separated the two germline ends. CDR3 length: 15 amino acids. Germline V gene data show CDR1 as LNHDA and CDR2 as SQIVND (reference sequence). The CDR3 spells CASKRGRTFYGGYTF. CDR3 bases: TGTGCCAGTAAAAGAGGGCGGACTTTCTATGGGGGGTACACCTTC.

The rearrangement joins TRBV5-1 to TRBJ1-2; 11 bases match TRBD1. The CDR3 contains 15 residues. Germline CDR1 is SGHRS and CDR2 is YFSETQ. V was pared by 4 bases and J by 8 bases, with 10 bases of the junction left unmatched. CDR3 nucleotide sequence: TGCGCCAGCAGCGTGGGACAGGGGGGTTTGAAGGGCTACACCTTC. Protein: CASSVGQGGLKGYTF.

The chain links TRBV30 to TRBJ2-2, with 8 bases fitting TRBD1. The length of the CDR3 is 16 residues. Per germline, CDR1 GTSNPN and CDR2 SVGIG (reference sequence). Trimming at V came to 3 bases and at J to 4 bases, leaving 10 bases not matched to a gene. The chain's CDR3 is CAWSRMDRAGTGELFF. In DNA, the CDR3 is TGTGCCTGGAGCCGGATGGACAGGGCGGGCACCGGGGAGCTGTTTTTT.

This clone was seen only a few times. This sequence joins TRBV2 and TRBJ1-5; TRBD1 aligns across 7 bases. CDR1 is SNHLY, CDR2 FYNNEI, per germline. The CDR3 has 15 residues. J gave up 2 bases and V 7 bases, and 8 bases lay outside the gene matches. The CDR3 is CASTSGTAGNQPQHF. CDR3 sequence (DNA): TGTGCCAGCACCTCGGGGACAGCTGGCAATCAGCCCCAGCATTTT.

The DNA for the CDR3 is TGCGCCAGCAGCTTGATCGGACAGGGGCTCACTGAAGCTTTCTTT. This codes for CASSLIGQGLTEAFF. The chain combines TRBV5-1 with TRBJ1-1; 9 bases agree with TRBD1. In germline, CDR1 is SGHRS, CDR2 YFSETQ. The V gene end was trimmed by 1 base and the J gene end by 4 bases; junction bases not matched to a gene: 5. This CDR3 spans 15 amino acids.

V is TRBV12-3 or TRBV12-4 and J is TRBJ2-5; D not certain. V gave up 7 bases and J gave up 5 bases, with 14 bases separating them. The CDR3 sequence is 13 residues long. The CDR3 DNA sequence: TGTGCCAGCATGGTTTGGGGTCGGGAGACCCAGTACTTC. Protein sequence: CASMVWGRETQYF.

V gene TRBV11-3 combines with J gene TRBJ1-6; TRBD1 matches 11 bases. The J segment lost 8 bases and the V segment lost 2 bases, leaving 14 bases of the junction unmatched. CDR1 is SGHNT and CDR2 is YENEEA in the germline V gene. This CDR3 has 19 residues. The CDR3, as DNA: TGTGCCAGCAGCTTACTGGTTCGGACAGGGGGCATCTGGGATTCACCCCTCCACTTT. Translated, it gives CASSLLVRTGGIWDSPLHF.